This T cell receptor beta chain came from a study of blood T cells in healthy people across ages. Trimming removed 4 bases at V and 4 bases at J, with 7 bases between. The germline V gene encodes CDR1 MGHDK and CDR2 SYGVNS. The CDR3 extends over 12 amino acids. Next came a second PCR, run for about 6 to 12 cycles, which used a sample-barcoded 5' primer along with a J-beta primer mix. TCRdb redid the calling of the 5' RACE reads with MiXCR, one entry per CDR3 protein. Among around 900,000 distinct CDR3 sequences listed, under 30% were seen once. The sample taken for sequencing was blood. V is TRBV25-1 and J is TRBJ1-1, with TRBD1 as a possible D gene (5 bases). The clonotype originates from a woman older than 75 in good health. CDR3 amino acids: CASSGGFTEAFF. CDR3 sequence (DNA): TGTGCCAGCAGTGGGGGGTTCACTGAAGCTTTCTTT.